Below are 15 T cell receptor beta chains sequenced from a single sample in a study of blood T cell repertoires in COVID-19. TCRdb keeps only in-frame clones here, not all; method: immunoSEQ multiplex PCR. Of under 200,000 clones listed, roughly 80% are singletons. Sequenced sample: peripheral blood. These receptor sequences come from a man between 65 and 80 years old with acute or convalescent COVID-19.

The rearrangement uses TRBV9 and TRBJ2-3; tentative D call: TRBD2 (5 bases). The V gene's germline CDR1 is SGDLS and CDR2 YYNGEE. The CDR3 is made up of 16 amino acids. Trimming took off 2 bases at V and 0 bases at J, with 13 bases between the two ends. CDR3 sequence reads: CASSVQSGASTDTQYF. The CDR3 nucleotides read TGTGCCAGCAGCGTTCAAAGCGGAGCTAGCACAGATACGCAGTATTTT.

Only one count was recorded for this clone. The chain has TRBV10-3 and TRBJ1-5; TRBD1 might be the D (5 bases). The V end was cut by 4 bases, the J end by 0 bases, with 10 bases between. CDR3 length: 15 residues. In germline, CDR1 is ENHRY, CDR2 SYGVKD. In DNA, the CDR3 is TGTGCCATCAGTGGGGGCCGGAATAGCAATCAGCCCCAGCATTTT. Its translation: CAISGGRNSNQPQHF.

This chain links TRBV20-1 with TRBJ2-3; 11 bases line up with TRBD2. The germline V gene encodes CDR1 DFQATT and CDR2 SNEGSKA (reference sequence). V shed 3 bases, J shed 4 bases, and the junction held 6 bases outside the gene matches. This CDR3 has 15 amino acids. The CDR3 is CSASSTSGSADTQYF. Here the CDR3 DNA reads TGCAGTGCTAGTAGCACTAGCGGGAGTGCAGATACGCAGTATTTT.

The chain recombines TRBV11-3 with TRBJ2-7; D may be TRBD2 (6 bases). The CDR3 is 18 amino acids. Germline loops: CDR1 SGHNT, CDR2 YENEEA. V lost 5 bases and J lost 0, with 23 bases in between. CDR3 region: CASSPSQLRTKISYEQYF. CDR3 sequence (DNA): TGTGCCAGCAGCCCAAGCCAATTAAGGACTAAGATCTCCTACGAGCAGTACTTC.

This chain joins TRBV9 and TRBJ2-3; TRBD2 aligns across 7 bases. Germline CDR1 and CDR2: SGDLS and YYNGEE. V was pared by 0 bases and J by 4 bases, with 5 bases of the junction left unmatched. The CDR3 runs to 15 residues. The CDR3 nucleotides are TGTGCCAGCAGCGTAGGCGGGAGTGTCCCAGATACGCAGTATTTT. It encodes CASSVGGSVPDTQYF.

This clone has only a few counts. The CDR3 spells CASSRSTGGETQYF. The CDR3 bases are TGTGCCAGCAGCCGGTCGACAGGGGGAGAGACCCAGTACTTC. V is TRBV7-6 and J is TRBJ2-5, with 9 bases lining up with TRBD1. After removal of 5 bases from V and 4 bases from J, the junction contained 5 bases not matched to a gene. Germline V gene sequence: CDR1 SGHVS, CDR2 FNYEAQ. The CDR3 has 14 amino acids.

The V and J genes are TRBV18 and TRBJ2-3; 12 bases line up with TRBD2. J was trimmed by 5 bases and V by 5 bases; bases with no gene match: 5. This CDR3 comprises 15 residues. The germline V gene has CDR1 KGHSH and CDR2 LQKENI. This CDR3 reads CASSSPGLAGDTQYF. The CDR3 bases are TGTGCCAGCTCATCGCCGGGACTAGCGGGAGATACGCAGTATTTT.

The rearrangement uses TRBV7-3 and TRBJ2-1; no firm D call. Germline lookup yields CDR1 SGHTA and CDR2 FQGTGA. The CDR3 consists of 15 residues. V was cut by 4 bases and J by 5 bases, with 15 bases left in between. The CDR3 region is CASSYRGSRDNEQFF. The CDR3 region has the DNA TGTGCCAGCAGCTATCGCGGCTCCCGGGACAATGAGCAGTTCTTC.

CDR3 sequence reads: CASSESDEQYF. The CDR3 region has the DNA TGTGCCAGCAGTGAGTCCGACGAGCAGTACTTC. J is TRBJ2-7 and V is TRBV2; D gene ambiguous. The CDR3 totals 11 residues. Trimming removed 3 bases from V and 5 bases from J, with 5 bases in between. From germline, CDR1 is SNHLY and CDR2 FYNNEI.

The CDR3 is CASSPNRRLGGGLSYNEQFF. The DNA of the CDR3 is TGTGCCAGCAGCCCCAACCGTAGACTCGGCGGGGGACTCTCCTACAATGAGCAGTTCTTC. This chain uses TRBV3-1 (or the pseudogene TRBV3-2) with TRBJ2-1; 7 bases align to TRBD2. Per germline, CDR1 LGHDT and CDR2 YNNKEL (reference sequence). The CDR3 extends over 20 amino acids. Unmatched junction bases numbered 18, after V lost 4 bases and J lost 0 bases.

The table lists this clone with a count of one. The chain employs TRBV7-8 and TRBJ1-4; D gene unclear. Germline V CDR1 and CDR2: SGHVS, FQNEAQ. V was cut by 3 bases and J by 7 bases, with 12 bases left in between. CDR3 length: 14 residues. This CDR3 reads CASSLRRAGEKLFF. The CDR3 DNA sequence: TGTGCCAGCAGCTTGAGACGTGCGGGTGAAAAACTGTTTTTT.

This clone turned up a few times. J is TRBJ1-2 and V is TRBV19; D is ambiguous. V shed 5 bases and J shed 7 bases, with 14 bases lying between them. Germline CDR1 reads LNHDA; CDR2 reads SQIVND (reference sequence). The CDR3 length is 13 residues. The CDR3 region has the DNA TGTGCCAGTAGTCCAAGGGAGTCCGGTGGCTACACCTTC. Protein product: CASSPRESGGYTF.

The chain carries TRBV3-1 (or the pseudogene TRBV3-2) and TRBJ2-7; D might be TRBD2 (6 bases). Per germline, CDR1 LGHDT and CDR2 YNNKEL (reference sequence). V lost 3 bases to trimming and J lost 6 bases, with 15 bases between them. The CDR3 loop spans 14 amino acids. The chain's CDR3 is CASSHTTWEAEQYF. DNA for the CDR3: TGTGCCAGCAGCCACACAACCTGGGAGGCCGAGCAGTACTTC.

This chain uses TRBV3-1 (or the pseudogene TRBV3-2) with TRBJ1-1; the D gene is possibly TRBD1 (5 bases). CDR3 length: 15 amino acids. Trimming pared 0 bases from V and 1 base from J, leaving 9 bases between. In germline, CDR1 is LGHDT, CDR2 YNNKEL (reference sequence). Here the CDR3 reads CASSQEGQGNTEAFF. CDR3 nucleotides: TGTGCCAGCAGCCAAGAAGGCCAGGGGAACACTGAAGCTTTCTTT.

This chain uses TRBV29-1 with TRBJ1-3; D may be TRBD1 (5 bases). There are 12 residues in the CDR3. V was pared by 4 bases and J by 4 bases, with 8 bases between. In germline, CDR1 is SQVTM, CDR2 ANQGSEA. The CDR3 sequence is CSVAGFGNTIYF. As DNA, the CDR3 is TGCAGCGTTGCAGGGTTCGGAAACACCATATATTTT.